Below are 29 T cell receptor beta chains sequenced from a single sample in a study of shared clonotypes between healthy human individuals. Method: immunoSEQ multiplex PCR; TCRdb's copy keeps in-frame clones and lacks some. The data hold 1,500,000 or so clones, with 96% observed a single time. Sequenced material: naive CD4+ T cells sorted from blood. Subset: CD45RA+ positively selected. These TCRs come from a man under 40 in good health.

This sequence joins TRBV14 and TRBJ2-3; possible D gene TRBD1, 5 bases. CDR3 length equals 19 residues. The V end lost 4 bases, the J end lost 2 bases, and 25 bases lay between the germline ends. The germline CDR1 and CDR2 sequences are SGHDN and FVKESK. The CDR3 DNA reads TGTGCCAGCAGCCGGCTGGTAAATGTAGGACAAGGATACACAGATACGCAGTATTTT. Translating gives CASSRLVNVGQGYTDTQYF.

This clone was picked up one time. V is TRBV29-1 and J is TRBJ2-3; the match to TRBD2 covers 13 bases. There are 16 residues in the CDR3. J gave up 2 bases and V 6 bases, and 8 bases lay outside the gene matches. Germline V CDR1 and CDR2: SQVTM, ANQGSEA. CDR3 in DNA: TGCAGCGTCGTTGGACTAGCGGGAGCCCACACAGATACGCAGTATTTT. Translating gives CSVVGLAGAHTDTQYF.

The genes are TRBV6-5 and TRBJ2-7; 7 bases map to TRBD1. Trimming took 6 bases from V and 2 from J; bases not matched to a gene: 4. Germline V lookup: CDR1 MNHEY, CDR2 SVGAGI. The CDR3 runs 13 residues. The CDR3 spells CASRDTGAYEQYF. As DNA, the CDR3 is TGTGCCAGCAGGGACACAGGGGCCTACGAGCAGTACTTC.

The chain joins TRBV6-5 to TRBJ2-7; a possible D gene is TRBD2 (6 bases). V was cut by 0 bases and J by 6 bases, with 9 bases left in between. CDR3 length equals 13 residues. Germline loops: CDR1 MNHEY, CDR2 SVGAGI. CDR3 DNA: TGTGCCAGCAGTTACTCGGGGGGAGGCGAGCAGTACTTC. Protein product: CASSYSGGGEQYF.

The chain couples TRBV19 to TRBJ2-2, with 10 bases matching TRBD2. CDR3 length equals 14 residues. Germline CDR1 reads LNHDA; CDR2 reads SQIVND (reference sequence). Germline trimming cut 2 bases from V and 6 bases from J; bases unmatched to any gene: 0. The CDR3 sequence is CASSILAGAGELFF. The CDR3 DNA reads as TGTGCCAGTAGTATACTAGCGGGGGCCGGGGAGCTGTTTTTT.

This chain uses TRBV10-3 with TRBJ2-7; 8 bases align to TRBD1. J gave up 4 bases and V 7 bases, and 12 bases lay outside the gene matches. This CDR3 is built from 15 residues. Germline V lookup: CDR1 ENHRY, CDR2 SYGVKD. Here the CDR3 DNA reads TGTGCCATCACCGGCTCCGGACAGGGCGTTTACGAGCAGTACTTC. It codes for CAITGSGQGVYEQYF.

Worth noting for this clone: Other DNA sequences in this specimen translate into the identical CDR3. The CDR3 DNA sequence: TGTGCCAGCAGCTTATTAGCGGGTAGCACAGATACGCAGTATTTT. Translation gives CASSLLAGSTDTQYF. The rearrangement joins TRBV7-2 to TRBJ2-3; TRBD2 agrees at 7 bases. The CDR3 extends over 15 amino acids. The ends lost 2 bases at V and 0 bases at J; junction bases unmatched: 2. The germline CDR1 and CDR2 sequences are SGHTA and FQGNSA.

The rearrangement links TRBV7-9 to TRBJ2-5, with 10 nucleotides matching TRBD2. This CDR3 is 16 amino acids long. The germline gives CDR1 SEHNR, CDR2 FQNEAQ (reference sequence). Trimming cost V 1 base and J 5 bases; bases outside gene matches: 7. This CDR3 is CASSLESGRAAETQYF. In DNA, the CDR3 is TGTGCCAGCAGCTTAGAAAGCGGGAGGGCCGCGGAGACCCAGTACTTC.

This clone was seen a single time. The chain combines TRBV5-4 with TRBJ2-1, with D perhaps matching TRBD2 (6 bases). V shed 2 bases and J shed 10 bases, with 22 bases lying between them. The CDR3 is 16 residues long. Germline CDR1 is SGHNT and CDR2 is YYREEE (reference sequence). CDR3 DNA sequence: TGTGCCAGCAGCTTAACTAGTGGAGTGGAGGGGACGGAGCAGTTCTTC. This translates into CASSLTSGVEGTEQFF.

The gene calls are TRBV5-4 and TRBJ1-3; D gene uncertain. The V end was cut by 1 base, the J end by 0 bases, with 5 bases between. Looked up from germline, CDR1 is SGHNT and CDR2 is YYREEE (reference sequence). CDR3 size: 14 residues. As DNA, the CDR3 is TGTGCCAGCAGCTTGCTGAACTCTGGAAACACCATATATTTT. Translation: CASSLLNSGNTIYF. The full variable domain, in which reference TRBV5-4 and TRBJ1-3 provide the parts outside the CDR3, is ETGVTQSPTHLIKTRGQQVTLRCSSQSGHNTVSWYQQALGQGPQFIFQYYREEENGRGNFPPRFSGLQFPNYSSELNVNALELDDSALYLCASSLLNSGNTIYFGEGSWLTVV.

The chain is built from TRBV15 and TRBJ2-7, with a possible D match to TRBD1 (5 bases). The CDR3 totals 15 residues. Trimming shortened V by 0 bases and J by 5 bases, and 14 bases separated the two germline ends. Germline V gene lookup returns CDR1 LNHNV and CDR2 YYDKDF (reference sequence). The CDR3 coding sequence is TGTGCCACCAGCAGAGAACTTCCTTTAGGGGACGAGCAGTACTTC. The encoded protein is CATSRELPLGDEQYF.

The chain employs TRBV7-2 and TRBJ2-1; 8 bases align to TRBD2. CDR1 is SGHTA, CDR2 FQGNSA, per germline. Germline trimming cut 5 bases from V and 5 bases from J; bases unmatched to any gene: 8. The CDR3 totals 15 residues. CDR3 amino acids: CASSQKRESHNEQFF. Written as DNA, the CDR3 is TGTGCCAGCAGCCAAAAGCGGGAGAGCCACAATGAGCAGTTCTTC.

The gene calls are TRBV27 and TRBJ2-6; TRBD1 matches at 7 bases. This CDR3 spans 17 amino acids. From germline, CDR1 is MNHEY and CDR2 SMNVEV (reference sequence). Unmatched junction bases numbered 9, after V lost 7 bases and J lost 0 bases. CDR3 nucleotides: TGTGCCAGCACCCCCTGGACAGGCAACTCTGGGGCCAACGTCCTGACTTTC. Its protein is CASTPWTGNSGANVLTF.

The CDR3 loop is CASSLDQGGYTF. DNA of the CDR3: TGTGCCAGCAGCTTAGACCAGGGTGGCTACACCTTC. The chain joins TRBV7-2 to TRBJ1-2; possibly TRBD1 for D (5 bases). The V end lost 1 base, the J end lost 7 bases, and 7 bases lay between the germline ends. The V gene's germline CDR1 is SGHTA and CDR2 FQGNSA. CDR3 length: 12 residues.

This clone was detected once. The V and J genes are TRBV7-2 and TRBJ2-7; 15 bases map to TRBD2. V trimming: 6 bases; J trimming: 7 bases; junction bases outside the gene matches: 19. The germline V gene encodes CDR1 SGHTA and CDR2 FQGNSA. The CDR3 loop spans 19 amino acids. CDR3 amino acids: CASRVAWTSGRAPNPEQYF. The CDR3 bases are TGTGCCAGCAGGGTAGCTTGGACTAGCGGGAGGGCACCCAATCCGGAGCAGTACTTC.

The chain combines TRBV9 with TRBJ2-5; a possible D gene is TRBD1 (5 bases). Germline values: CDR1 SGDLS, CDR2 YYNGEE. The CDR3 is made up of 15 amino acids. Between the trimmed V and J ends, which lost 3 bases and 9 bases, there was a span of 21 bases. DNA of the CDR3: TGTGCCAGCAGCGCCGACGTGGGGCGGAAAGGGGCCCAGTACTTC. Its protein is CASSADVGRKGAQYF.

The J gene is TRBJ2-3, the V gene TRBV6-1; TRBD1 matches at 8 bases. In germline, CDR1 is MNHNS, CDR2 SASEGT. The CDR3 has 15 residues. Trimming at V came to 5 bases and at J to 3 bases, leaving 7 bases not matched to a gene. The CDR3 protein is CASSNFRGRTDTQYF. Written as DNA, the CDR3 is TGTGCCAGCAGTAACTTCAGGGGGCGGACAGATACGCAGTATTTT.

The chain links TRBV19 to TRBJ2-7; 7 bases are shared with TRBD1. With 0 bases clipped from V and 3 bases from J, the junction kept 5 bases outside the gene matches. The CDR3 is 15 amino acids. The germline gives CDR1 LNHDA, CDR2 SQIVND (reference sequence). The CDR3 region is CASSIEPGQIYEQYF. CDR3 nucleotide sequence: TGTGCCAGTAGTATAGAACCGGGACAGATCTACGAGCAGTACTTC.

This clone was seen once. This sequence joins TRBV18 and TRBJ1-2; weak D call: TRBD1 (6 bases). The CDR3 loop spans 17 amino acids. CDR1 and CDR2 (germline): KGHSH, LQKENI. Deletions cut 3 bases from V and 1 base from J, with 18 bases between. The CDR3 coding sequence is TGTGCCAGCTCACCTGAGTATGGACAGAGCTTTAACTATGGCTACACCTTC. Translation: CASSPEYGQSFNYGYTF.

The chain has TRBV18 and TRBJ2-5, with D unclear. The germline V gene has CDR1 KGHSH and CDR2 LQKENI. V gave up 1 base and J gave up 2 bases, with 11 bases separating them. The CDR3 loop spans 15 amino acids. The CDR3 coding sequence is TGTGCCAGCTCACCACTCCCGGCGAGACAAGAGACCCAGTACTTC. Amino acids: CASSPLPARQETQYF.

The V and J genes are TRBV7-9 and TRBJ2-2, with TRBD1 matching 9 bases. The germline V gene encodes CDR1 SEHNR and CDR2 FQNEAQ (reference sequence). V was clipped by 3 bases and J by 1 base; unmatched bases: 3. The CDR3 has 16 amino acids. The CDR3 nucleotides read TGTGCCAGCAGCTTGCACAGGGGGCAGAACACCGGGGAGCTGTTTTTT. This encodes CASSLHRGQNTGELFF.

V is TRBV7-9 and J is TRBJ2-1, with TRBD2 matching over 8 bases. This CDR3 is 16 amino acids long. Germline V CDR1 and CDR2: SEHNR, FQNEAQ (reference sequence). Unmatched junction bases numbered 3, after V lost 1 base and J lost 1 base. The CDR3: CASSLVLAGSYNEQFF. The DNA of the CDR3 is TGTGCCAGCAGCTTAGTCCTAGCGGGTTCCTACAATGAGCAGTTCTTC. The full variable domain, with the rest looked up from reference TRBV7-9 and TRBJ2-1, is DTGVSQNPRHKITKRGQNVTFRCDPISEHNRLYWYRQTLGQGPEFLTYFQNEAQLEKSRLLSDRFSAERPKGSFSTLEIQRTEQGDSAMYLCASSLVLAGSYNEQFFGPGTRLTVL.

The V gene is TRBV19, the J gene TRBJ2-2; TRBD2 matches 7 bases. The length of the CDR3 is 15 residues. Germline V gene sequence: CDR1 LNHDA, CDR2 SQIVND (reference sequence). V shed 6 bases, J shed 3 bases, and the junction held 7 bases outside the gene matches. CDR3 amino acids: CASREAGKYTGELFF. Here the CDR3 DNA reads TGTGCCAGTAGGGAAGCGGGAAAGTACACCGGGGAGCTGTTTTTT.

The chain has TRBV6-1 and TRBJ2-1; perhaps TRBD2 as D (5 bases). Trimming shortened V by 5 bases and J by 16 bases, and 18 bases separated the two germline ends. Germline loops: CDR1 MNHNS, CDR2 SASEGT. The CDR3 runs 12 residues. CDR3 protein: CASSTSTEAEFF. The CDR3 coding sequence is TGTGCCAGCAGTACCTCGACGGAGGCCGAATTCTTC.

The chain combines TRBV19 with TRBJ2-1, with D possibly matching TRBD1 (5 bases). CDR3 size: 15 residues. V lost 4 bases and J 4 bases, leaving 14 bases between the germline ends. Germline assignment: CDR1 LNHDA and CDR2 SQIVND (reference sequence). CDR3 region: CASSKQVGPYNEQFF. CDR3 nucleotides: TGTGCCAGTAGTAAACAGGTCGGGCCTTACAATGAGCAGTTCTTC.

The genes are TRBV27 and TRBJ2-5, with TRBD1 matching 9 bases. V was pared by 6 bases and J by 6 bases, with 14 bases of the junction left unmatched. Germline loops: CDR1 MNHEY, CDR2 SMNVEV (reference sequence). The length of the CDR3 is 16 residues. DNA of the CDR3: TGTGCCAGCAGGCACTTAGGGACAGGGTCTGAAAAGACCCAGTACTTC. Encoded protein: CASRHLGTGSEKTQYF.

CDR3 residues: CASSFRLHLDEQYF. Here the CDR3 DNA reads TGTGCCAGCAGCTTTCGACTCCACCTTGACGAGCAGTACTTC. This chain links TRBV7-9 with TRBJ2-7; D unclear. V shed 3 bases and J shed 5 bases, with 14 bases lying between them. Germline CDR1 reads SEHNR; CDR2 reads FQNEAQ (reference sequence). The CDR3 spans 14 residues.

J is TRBJ2-7 and V is TRBV5-1; TRBD1 matches at 9 bases. Germline-derived CDR1 and CDR2 are SGHRS and YFSETQ. V gave up 0 bases and J gave up 3 bases; unmatched junction bases: 7. This CDR3 contains 16 residues. The CDR3 nucleotides read TGCGCCAGCAGCTTGGACACCCTGGGACAGGGCTACGAGCAGTACTTC. Translation: CASSLDTLGQGYEQYF. Together with reference TRBV5-1 and TRBJ2-7, the CDR3 gives the full variable domain: KAGVTQTPRYLIKTRGQQVTLSCSPISGHRSVSWYQQTPGQGLQFLFEYFSETQRNKGNFPGRFSGRQFSNSRSEMNVSTLELGDSALYLCASSLDTLGQGYEQYFGPGTRLTVT.

The V call is TRBV2, the J call TRBJ2-3; TRBD2 agrees at 8 bases. The CDR3 spans 16 residues. Germline V gene data show CDR1 as SNHLY and CDR2 as FYNNEI. V was pared by 7 bases and J by 3 bases, with 12 bases of the junction left unmatched. The CDR3 loop reads CASIEREYAMTDTQYF. The CDR3 bases are TGTGCCAGCATCGAGCGGGAGTACGCTATGACAGATACGCAGTATTTT.